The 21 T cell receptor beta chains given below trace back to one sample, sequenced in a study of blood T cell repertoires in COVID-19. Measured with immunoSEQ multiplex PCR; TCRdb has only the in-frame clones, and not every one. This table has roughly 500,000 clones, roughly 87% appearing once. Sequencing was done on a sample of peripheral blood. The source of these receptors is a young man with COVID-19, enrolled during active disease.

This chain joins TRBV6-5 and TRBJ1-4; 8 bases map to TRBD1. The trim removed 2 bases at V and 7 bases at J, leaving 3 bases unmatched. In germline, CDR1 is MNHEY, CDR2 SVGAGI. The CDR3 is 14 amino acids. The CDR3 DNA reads TGTGCCAGCAGTTACGGGACAGGTAGTGAAAAACTGTTTTTT. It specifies CASSYGTGSEKLFF.

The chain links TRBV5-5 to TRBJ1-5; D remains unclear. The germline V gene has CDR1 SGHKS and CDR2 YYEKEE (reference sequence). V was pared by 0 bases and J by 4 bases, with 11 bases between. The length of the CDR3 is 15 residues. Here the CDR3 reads CASSLARGFNQPQHF. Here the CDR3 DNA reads TGTGCCAGCAGCTTGGCTCGAGGGTTTAATCAGCCCCAGCATTTT.

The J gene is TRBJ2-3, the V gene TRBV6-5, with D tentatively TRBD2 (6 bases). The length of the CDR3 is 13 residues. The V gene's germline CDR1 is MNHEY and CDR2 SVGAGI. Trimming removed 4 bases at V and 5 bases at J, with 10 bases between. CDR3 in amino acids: CASSLEGGDTQYF. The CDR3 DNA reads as TGTGCCAGCAGTTTGGAGGGTGGAGATACGCAGTATTTT.

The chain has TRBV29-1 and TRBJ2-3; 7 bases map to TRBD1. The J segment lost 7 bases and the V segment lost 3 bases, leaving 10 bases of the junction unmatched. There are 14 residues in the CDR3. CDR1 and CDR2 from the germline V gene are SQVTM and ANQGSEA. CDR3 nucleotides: TGCAGCGTTGAGGTTTGGGACAGCCCTAATACGCAGTATTTT. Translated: CSVEVWDSPNTQYF.

CDR3 in DNA: TGTGCCACCAGCCGAAGACAGGGGGCCCTCGAGCAGTACTTC. Translating gives CATSRRQGALEQYF. The V call is TRBV15, the J call TRBJ2-7, with TRBD1 matching over 10 bases. J was trimmed by 6 bases and V by 5 bases; bases with no gene match: 7. The CDR3 has 14 residues. Germline assignment: CDR1 LNHNV and CDR2 YYDKDF (reference sequence).

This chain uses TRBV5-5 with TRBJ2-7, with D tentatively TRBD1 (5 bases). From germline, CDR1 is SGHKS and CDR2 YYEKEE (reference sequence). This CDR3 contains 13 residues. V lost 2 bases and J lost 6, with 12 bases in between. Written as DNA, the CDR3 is TGTGCCAGCAGCTTATTCTCAGGGCCCGAGCAGTACTTC. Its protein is CASSLFSGPEQYF.

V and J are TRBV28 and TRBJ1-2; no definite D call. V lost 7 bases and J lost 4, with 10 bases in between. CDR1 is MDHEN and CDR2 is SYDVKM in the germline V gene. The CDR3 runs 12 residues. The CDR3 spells CASTSGRYGYTF. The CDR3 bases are TGTGCCAGCACCTCAGGTCGCTATGGCTACACCTTC.

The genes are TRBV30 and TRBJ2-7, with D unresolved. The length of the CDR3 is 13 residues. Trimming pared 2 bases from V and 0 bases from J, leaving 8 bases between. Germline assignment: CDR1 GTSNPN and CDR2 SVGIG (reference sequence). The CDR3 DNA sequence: TGTGCCTGGAGTATCGGTTCCTCCTACGAGCAGTACTTC. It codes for CAWSIGSSYEQYF.

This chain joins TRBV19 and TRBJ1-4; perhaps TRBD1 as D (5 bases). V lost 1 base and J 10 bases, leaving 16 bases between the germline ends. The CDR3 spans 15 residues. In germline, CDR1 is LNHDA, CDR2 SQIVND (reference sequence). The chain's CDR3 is CASSIGGLGPVKLFF. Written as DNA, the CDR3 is TGTGCCAGTAGTATAGGTGGCTTGGGGCCGGTAAAACTGTTTTTT.

The chain's CDR3 is CASTLPGQEGGYGYTF. Written as DNA, the CDR3 is TGTGCCAGCACCTTACCGGGACAGGAAGGAGGCTATGGCTACACCTTC. The chain recombines TRBV5-6 with TRBJ1-2; 8 bases are a match to TRBD1. V lost 6 bases and J lost 4; bases outside the gene matches: 14. The CDR3 runs to 16 residues. CDR1 and CDR2 from the germline V gene are SGHDT and YYEEEE. The whole variable domain, filled in from reference TRBV5-6 and TRBJ1-2, reads DAGVTQSPTHLIKTRGQQVTLRCSPKSGHDTVSWYQQALGQGPQFIFQYYEEEERQRGNFPDRFSGHQFPNYSSELNVNALLLGDSALYLCASTLPGQEGGYGYTFGSGTRLTVV.

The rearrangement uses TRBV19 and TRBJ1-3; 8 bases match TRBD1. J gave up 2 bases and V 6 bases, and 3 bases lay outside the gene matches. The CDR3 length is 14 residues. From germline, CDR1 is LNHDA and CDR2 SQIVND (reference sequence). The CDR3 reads CASRTGDPGNTIYF. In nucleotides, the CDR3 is TGTGCCAGTAGGACAGGGGACCCTGGAAACACCATATATTTT.

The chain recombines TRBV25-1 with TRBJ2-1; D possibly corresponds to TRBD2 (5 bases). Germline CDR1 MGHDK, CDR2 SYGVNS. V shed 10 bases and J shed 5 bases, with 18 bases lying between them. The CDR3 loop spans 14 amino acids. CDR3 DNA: TGTGCCACCCGTCTAGCTCCTCTGGACAATGAGCAGTTCTTC. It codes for CATRLAPLDNEQFF. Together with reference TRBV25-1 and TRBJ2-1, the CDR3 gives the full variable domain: EADIYQTPRYLVIGTGKKITLECSQTMGHDKMYWYQQDPGMELHLIHYSYGVNSTEKGDLSSESTVSRIRTEHFPLTLESARPSHTSQYLCATRLAPLDNEQFFGPGTRLTVL.

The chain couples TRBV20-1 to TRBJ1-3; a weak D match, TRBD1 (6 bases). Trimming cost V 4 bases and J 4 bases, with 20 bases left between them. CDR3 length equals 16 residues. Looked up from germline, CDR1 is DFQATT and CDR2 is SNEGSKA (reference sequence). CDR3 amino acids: CSATDRTGFSGNTIYF. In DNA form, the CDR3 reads TGCAGTGCTACTGATCGAACAGGGTTTTCCGGAAACACCATATATTTT.

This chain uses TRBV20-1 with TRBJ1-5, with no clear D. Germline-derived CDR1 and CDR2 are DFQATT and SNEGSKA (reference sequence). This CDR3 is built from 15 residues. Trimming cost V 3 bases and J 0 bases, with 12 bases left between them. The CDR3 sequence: CSASLRSGSNQPQHF. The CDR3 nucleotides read TGCAGTGCTAGTCTACGGAGCGGTAGCAATCAGCCCCAGCATTTT.

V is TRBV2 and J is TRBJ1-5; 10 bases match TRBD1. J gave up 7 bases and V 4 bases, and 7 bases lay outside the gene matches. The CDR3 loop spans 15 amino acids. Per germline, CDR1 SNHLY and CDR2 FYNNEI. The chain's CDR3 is CASSVTGGAGQPQHF. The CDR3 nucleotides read TGTGCCAGCAGTGTGACAGGGGGCGCGGGGCAGCCCCAGCATTTT.

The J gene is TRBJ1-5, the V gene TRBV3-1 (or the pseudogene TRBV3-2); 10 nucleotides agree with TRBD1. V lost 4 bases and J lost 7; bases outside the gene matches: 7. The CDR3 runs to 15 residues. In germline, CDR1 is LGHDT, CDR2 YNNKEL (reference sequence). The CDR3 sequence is CASSRGTGAGQPQHF. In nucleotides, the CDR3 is TGTGCCAGCAGCCGAGGGACAGGGGCCGGCCAGCCCCAGCATTTT.

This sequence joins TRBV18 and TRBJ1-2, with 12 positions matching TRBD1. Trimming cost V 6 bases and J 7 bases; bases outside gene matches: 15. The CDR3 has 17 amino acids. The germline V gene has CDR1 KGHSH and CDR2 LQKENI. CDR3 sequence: CASSGFNSGTGGFGYTF. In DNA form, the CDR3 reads TGTGCCAGCTCGGGATTCAACTCCGGGACAGGGGGCTTTGGCTACACCTTC.

For the CDR3, the DNA is TGTGCCAGCAGTTTTTGGCTAGCGGGCTTGAGCTACGAGCAGTACTTC. Protein product: CASSFWLAGLSYEQYF. The chain joins TRBV28 to TRBJ2-7; 8 bases fit TRBD2. CDR3 length equals 16 residues. J lost 3 bases, V lost 3 bases, and 10 bases had no gene match. Germline-derived CDR1 and CDR2 are MDHEN and SYDVKM.

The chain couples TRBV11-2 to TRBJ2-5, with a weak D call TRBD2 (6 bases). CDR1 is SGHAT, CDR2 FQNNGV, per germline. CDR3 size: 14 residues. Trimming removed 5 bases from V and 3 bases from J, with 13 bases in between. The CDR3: CASSPTRSKETQYF. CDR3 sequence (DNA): TGTGCCAGCAGCCCGACTAGATCTAAAGAGACCCAGTACTTC.

The CDR3 spells CASQQGFNEQFF. The CDR3 region has the DNA TGTGCCAGTCAACAGGGTTTCAATGAGCAGTTCTTC. The genes are TRBV19 and TRBJ2-1, with TRBD1 as a possible D gene (6 bases). This CDR3 is 12 amino acids long. Trimming shortened V by 8 bases and J by 6 bases, and 11 bases separated the two germline ends. Germline-derived CDR1 and CDR2 are LNHDA and SQIVND (reference sequence).

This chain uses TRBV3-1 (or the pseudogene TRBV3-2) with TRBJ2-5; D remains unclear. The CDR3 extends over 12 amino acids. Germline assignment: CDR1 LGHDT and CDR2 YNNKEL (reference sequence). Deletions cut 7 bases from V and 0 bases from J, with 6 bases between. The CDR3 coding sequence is TGTGCCAGCACCCCAGACCAAGAGACCCAGTACTTC. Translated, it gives CASTPDQETQYF.